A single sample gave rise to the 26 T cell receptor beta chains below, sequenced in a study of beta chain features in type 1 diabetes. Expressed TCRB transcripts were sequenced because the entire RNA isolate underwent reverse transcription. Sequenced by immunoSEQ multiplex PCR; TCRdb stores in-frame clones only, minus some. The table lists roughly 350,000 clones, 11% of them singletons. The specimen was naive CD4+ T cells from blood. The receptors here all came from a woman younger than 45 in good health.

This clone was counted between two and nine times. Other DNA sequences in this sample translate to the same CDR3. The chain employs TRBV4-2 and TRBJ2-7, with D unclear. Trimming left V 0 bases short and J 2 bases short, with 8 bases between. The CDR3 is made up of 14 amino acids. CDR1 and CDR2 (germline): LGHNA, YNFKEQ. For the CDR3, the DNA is TGTGCCAGCAGCCAAGAACGGCTAGCCTACGAGCAGTACTTC. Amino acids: CASSQERLAYEQYF.

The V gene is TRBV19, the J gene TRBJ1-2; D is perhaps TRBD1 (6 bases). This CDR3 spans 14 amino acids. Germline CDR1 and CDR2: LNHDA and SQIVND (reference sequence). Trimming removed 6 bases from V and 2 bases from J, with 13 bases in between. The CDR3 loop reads CASSISGTNYGYTF. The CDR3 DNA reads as TGTGCCAGTAGCATATCCGGGACAAACTATGGCTACACCTTC. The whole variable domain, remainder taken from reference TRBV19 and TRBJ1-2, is DGGITQSPKYLFRKEGQNVTLSCEQNLNHDAMYWYRQDPGQGLRLIYYSQIVNDFQKGDIAEGYSVSREKKESFPLTVTSAQKNPTAFYLCASSISGTNYGYTFGSGTRLTVV.

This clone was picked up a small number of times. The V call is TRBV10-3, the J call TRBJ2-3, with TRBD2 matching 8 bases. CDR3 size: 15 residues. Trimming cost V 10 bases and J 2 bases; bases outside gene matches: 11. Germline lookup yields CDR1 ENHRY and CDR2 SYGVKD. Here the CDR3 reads CATATSDIFTDTQYF. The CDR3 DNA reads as TGTGCCACCGCGACTAGCGACATATTCACAGATACGCAGTATTTT.

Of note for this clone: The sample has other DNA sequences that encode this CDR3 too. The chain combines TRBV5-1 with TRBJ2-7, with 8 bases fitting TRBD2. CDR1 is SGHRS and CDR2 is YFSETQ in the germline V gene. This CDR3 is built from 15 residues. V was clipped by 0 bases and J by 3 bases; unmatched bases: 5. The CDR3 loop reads CASSLVSGGDYEQYF. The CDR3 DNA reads TGCGCCAGCAGCTTGGTCAGCGGGGGAGACTACGAGCAGTACTTC.

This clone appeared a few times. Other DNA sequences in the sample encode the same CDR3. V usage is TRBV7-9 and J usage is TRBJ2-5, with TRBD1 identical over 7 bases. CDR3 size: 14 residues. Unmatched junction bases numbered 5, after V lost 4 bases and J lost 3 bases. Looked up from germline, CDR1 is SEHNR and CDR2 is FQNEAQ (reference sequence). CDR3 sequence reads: CASSYGTAEETQYF. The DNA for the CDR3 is TGTGCCAGCAGCTACGGGACAGCAGAAGAGACCCAGTACTTC.

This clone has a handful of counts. The CDR3 sequence is CASSSLGLAGQQFF. In DNA form, the CDR3 reads TGTGCCAGCAGCTCCCTTGGACTAGCGGGACAGCAGTTCTTC. V gene TRBV7-2 combines with J gene TRBJ2-1; 12 nucleotides align to TRBD2. Germline CDR1 SGHTA, CDR2 FQGNSA. V trimming: 4 bases; J trimming: 11 bases; junction bases outside the gene matches: 6. The CDR3 totals 14 residues.

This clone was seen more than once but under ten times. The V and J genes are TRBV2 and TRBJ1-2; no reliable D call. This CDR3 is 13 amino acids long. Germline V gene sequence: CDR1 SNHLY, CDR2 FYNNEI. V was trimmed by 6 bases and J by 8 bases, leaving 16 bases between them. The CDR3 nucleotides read TGTGCCAGCAGCGAGGATACCGCGAGGGGCTACACCTTC. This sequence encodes CASSEDTARGYTF.

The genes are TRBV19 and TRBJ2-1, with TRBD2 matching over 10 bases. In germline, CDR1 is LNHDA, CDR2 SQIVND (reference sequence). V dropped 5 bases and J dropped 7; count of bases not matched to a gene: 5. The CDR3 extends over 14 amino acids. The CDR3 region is CASSVSGRANEQFF. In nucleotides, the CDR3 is TGTGCCAGTAGTGTCAGCGGGAGGGCAAATGAGCAGTTCTTC.

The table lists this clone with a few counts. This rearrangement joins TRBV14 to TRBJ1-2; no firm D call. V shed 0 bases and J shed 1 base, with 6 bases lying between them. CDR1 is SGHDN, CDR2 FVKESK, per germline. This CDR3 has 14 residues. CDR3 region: CASSQDHSNYGYTF. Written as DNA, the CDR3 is TGTGCCAGCAGCCAAGACCACAGTAACTATGGCTACACCTTC.

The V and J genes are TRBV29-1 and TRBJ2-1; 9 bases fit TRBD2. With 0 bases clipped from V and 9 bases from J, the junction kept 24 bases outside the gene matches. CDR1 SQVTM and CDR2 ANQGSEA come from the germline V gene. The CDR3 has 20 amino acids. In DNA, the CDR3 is TGCAGCGTTGAAGAAAGGGGGTCTAGCGGGACCCAAACGTACCCTGGTGAGCAGTTCTTC. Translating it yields CSVEERGSSGTQTYPGEQFF.

The CDR3 protein is CAWSPAGTGRTNEKLFF. The CDR3 DNA reads TGTGCCTGGAGTCCCGCCGGGACAGGGCGCACTAATGAAAAACTGTTTTTT. This sequence joins TRBV30 and TRBJ1-4, with 9 bases lining up with TRBD1. Trimming at V came to 2 bases and at J to 2 bases, leaving 9 bases not matched to a gene. This CDR3 is built from 17 residues. Germline V gene data show CDR1 as GTSNPN and CDR2 as SVGIG (reference sequence).

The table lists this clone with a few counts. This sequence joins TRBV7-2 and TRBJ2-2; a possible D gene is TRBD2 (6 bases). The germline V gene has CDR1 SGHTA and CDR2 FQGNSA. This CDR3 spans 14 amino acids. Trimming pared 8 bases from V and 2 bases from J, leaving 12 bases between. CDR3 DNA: TGTGCCAGCTCGCCGGGACTTAACACCGGGGAGCTGTTTTTT. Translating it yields CASSPGLNTGELFF.

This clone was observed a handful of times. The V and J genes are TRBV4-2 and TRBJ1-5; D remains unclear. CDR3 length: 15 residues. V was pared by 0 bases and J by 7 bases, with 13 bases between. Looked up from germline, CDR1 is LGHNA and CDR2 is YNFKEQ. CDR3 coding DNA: TGTGCCAGCAGCCAAGATTGGGCAGCCAGGCAGCCCCAGCATTTT. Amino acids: CASSQDWAARQPQHF.

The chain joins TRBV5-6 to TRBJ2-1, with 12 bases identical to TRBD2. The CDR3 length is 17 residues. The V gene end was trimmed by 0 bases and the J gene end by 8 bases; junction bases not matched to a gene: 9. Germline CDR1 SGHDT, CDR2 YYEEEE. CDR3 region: CASSLGGLGLAGYEQFF. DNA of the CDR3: TGTGCCAGCAGCTTGGGGGGACTAGGACTAGCGGGATATGAGCAGTTCTTC.

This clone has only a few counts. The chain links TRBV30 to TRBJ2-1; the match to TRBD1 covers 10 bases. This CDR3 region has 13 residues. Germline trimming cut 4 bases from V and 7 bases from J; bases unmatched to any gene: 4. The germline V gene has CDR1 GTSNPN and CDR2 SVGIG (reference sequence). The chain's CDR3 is CAWTQGQGNEQFF. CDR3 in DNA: TGTGCCTGGACACAGGGACAGGGGAATGAGCAGTTCTTC.

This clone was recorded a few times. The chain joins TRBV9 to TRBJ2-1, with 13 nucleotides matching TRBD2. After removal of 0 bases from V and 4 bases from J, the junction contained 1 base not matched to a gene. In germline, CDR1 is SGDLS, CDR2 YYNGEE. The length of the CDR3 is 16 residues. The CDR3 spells CASSVGTSGGYNEQFF. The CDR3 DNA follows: TGTGCCAGCAGCGTAGGGACTAGCGGGGGATACAATGAGCAGTTCTTC.

CDR3 bases: TGTGCCAGCAGCCAAGAAGACGGGACAGATACGCAGTATTTT. Translated: CASSQEDGTDTQYF. V and J are TRBV4-2 and TRBJ2-3; D is unresolved. V was cut by 0 bases and J by 3 bases, with 7 bases left in between. This CDR3 region has 14 residues. CDR1 LGHNA and CDR2 YNFKEQ come from the germline V gene.

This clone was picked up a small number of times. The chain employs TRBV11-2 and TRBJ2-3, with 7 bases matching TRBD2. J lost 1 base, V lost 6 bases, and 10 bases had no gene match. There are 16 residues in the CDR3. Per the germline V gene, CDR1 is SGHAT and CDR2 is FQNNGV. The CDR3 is CASSLWVGGGTDTQYF. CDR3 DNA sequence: TGTGCCAGCAGTCTTTGGGTGGGAGGGGGCACAGATACGCAGTATTTT.

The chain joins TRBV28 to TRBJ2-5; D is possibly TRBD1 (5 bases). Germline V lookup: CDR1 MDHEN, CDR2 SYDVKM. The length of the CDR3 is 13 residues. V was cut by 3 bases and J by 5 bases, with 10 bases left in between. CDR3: CASSFASGETQYF. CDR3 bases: TGTGCCAGCAGTTTTGCCTCAGGGGAGACCCAGTACTTC.

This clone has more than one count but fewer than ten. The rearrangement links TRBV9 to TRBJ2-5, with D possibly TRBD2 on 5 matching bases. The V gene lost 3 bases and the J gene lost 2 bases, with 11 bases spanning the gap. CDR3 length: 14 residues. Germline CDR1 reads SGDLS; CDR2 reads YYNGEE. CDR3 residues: CASSGWTGQETQYF. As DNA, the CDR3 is TGTGCCAGCAGCGGATGGACGGGACAAGAGACCCAGTACTTC.

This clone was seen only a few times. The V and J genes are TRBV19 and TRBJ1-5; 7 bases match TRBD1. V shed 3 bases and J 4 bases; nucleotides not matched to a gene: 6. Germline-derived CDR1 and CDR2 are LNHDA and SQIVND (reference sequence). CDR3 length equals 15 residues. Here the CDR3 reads CASSIITGENQPQHF. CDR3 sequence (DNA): TGTGCCAGTAGTATCATAACAGGGGAGAATCAGCCCCAGCATTTT.

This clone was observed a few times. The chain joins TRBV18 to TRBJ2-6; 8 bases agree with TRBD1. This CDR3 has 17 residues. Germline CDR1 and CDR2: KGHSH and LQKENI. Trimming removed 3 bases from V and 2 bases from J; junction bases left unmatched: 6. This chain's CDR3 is CASSPRSTGAGANVLTF. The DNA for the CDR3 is TGTGCCAGCTCACCTAGATCGACAGGGGCTGGGGCCAACGTCCTGACTTTC.

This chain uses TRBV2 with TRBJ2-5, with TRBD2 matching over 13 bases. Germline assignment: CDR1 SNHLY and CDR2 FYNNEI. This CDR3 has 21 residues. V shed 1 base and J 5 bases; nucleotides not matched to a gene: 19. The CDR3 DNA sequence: TGTGCCAGCAGTGAAGAGGGGGCGCTGAAACTAGCGGGAGGGCTAACTGAGACCCAGTACTTC. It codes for CASSEEGALKLAGGLTETQYF.

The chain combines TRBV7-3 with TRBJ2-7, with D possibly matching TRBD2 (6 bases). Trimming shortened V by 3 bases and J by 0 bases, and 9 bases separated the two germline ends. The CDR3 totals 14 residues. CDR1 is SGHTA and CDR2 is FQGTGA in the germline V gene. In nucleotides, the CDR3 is TGTGCCAGCAGCTTGGGCGGGGACTCCTACGAGCAGTACTTC. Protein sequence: CASSLGGDSYEQYF.

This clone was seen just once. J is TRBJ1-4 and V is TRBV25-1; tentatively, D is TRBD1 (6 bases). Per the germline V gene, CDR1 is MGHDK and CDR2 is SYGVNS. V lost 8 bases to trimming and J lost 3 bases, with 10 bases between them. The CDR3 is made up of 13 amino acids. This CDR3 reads CASVGTPNEKLFF. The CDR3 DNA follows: TGTGCCAGCGTCGGGACACCTAATGAAAAACTGTTTTTT. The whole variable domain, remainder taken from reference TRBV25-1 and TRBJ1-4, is EADIYQTPRYLVIGTGKKITLECSQTMGHDKMYWYQQDPGMELHLIHYSYGVNSTEKGDLSSESTVSRIRTEHFPLTLESARPSHTSQYLCASVGTPNEKLFFGSGTQLSVL.

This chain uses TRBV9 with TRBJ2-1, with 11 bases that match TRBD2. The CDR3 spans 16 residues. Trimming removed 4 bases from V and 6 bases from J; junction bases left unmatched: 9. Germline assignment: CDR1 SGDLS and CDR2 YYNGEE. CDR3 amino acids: CASSPHSGRAVNEQFF. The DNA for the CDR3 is TGTGCCAGCAGCCCCCATAGCGGGAGGGCCGTCAATGAGCAGTTCTTC.